This T cell receptor (beta chain) was obtained from a study of CD8 T cells in ankylosing spondylitis. Study findings and constraints: Significantly higher representation of disease-linked clones was reported for matched ankylosing spondylitis synovial fluid. Previous work reported some of these motif variants in the synovial fluid and blood of reactive arthritis. For ankylosing spondylitis blood, a TCR beta motif of 8 or 9 highly homologous variants appeared characteristic.

Preparation of TCR beta libraries was done by quantitative 5'-RACE with molecular barcodes. Each CDR3 protein gets one entry after TCRdb re-called the 5' RACE reads with MiXCR. The profile shows 200,000 to 300,000 distinct CDR3 sequences, about 11% of them singletons. Trimming left V 7 bases short and J 0 bases short, with 7 bases between. The CDR3 consists of 12 residues. This clonotype has ten or more counts. The antigen is undetermined. The TCR sequence derives from a male donor with ankylosing spondylitis or in good health (not recorded which). The chain combines TRBV12-3 or TRBV12-4 with TRBJ2-7; D unclear. The sequencing input was blood, either unsorted or a sorted T cell fraction (not recorded which). In nucleotides, the CDR3 is TGTGCCAGCATGGGCAGCTCCTACGAGCAGTACTTC. Its protein is CASMGSSYEQYF.